This T cell receptor (beta chain) was identified in a study of blood T cell repertoires in COVID-19. Study-level information: COVID-19 samples from acute and convalescent phases originated in the United States, Italy and Spain.

Germline CDR1 and CDR2: SGHRS and YFSETQ. The CDR3 length is 14 residues. V gave up 5 bases and J gave up 0 bases, with 11 bases separating them. Only in-frame clones appear in the TCRdb table, and some are missing; sequencing was by immunoSEQ multiplex PCR. The table includes about 200,000 clones, around 82% detected once. The receptor comes from a woman aged 55-69 years with acute COVID-19. The chain recombines TRBV5-1 with TRBJ1-1, with D possibly being TRBD1 (5 bases). What was sequenced was PBMCs or T cells enriched from blood (not recorded which). The CDR3 protein is CASSRTDMNTEAFF. The CDR3, as DNA: TGCGCCAGCAGTCGGACGGACATGAACACTGAAGCTTTCTTT.